A selection of T cell receptor beta chains follows, all from one sample in a study of human T cells and chemical hapten exposure. Using its own MiXCR run on the RACE reads, TCRdb lists one record per CDR3 protein. The sample shows about 77,000 distinct CDR3 sequences, about 8.6% of them seen only once. The sequencing sample was made of whole blood. These receptors came from a female donor in good health. Some clones in this sample may be carry-over from other donors' samples. CDR3s include the opening cysteine and the closing phenylalanine or tryptophan. D genes are given only for firm matches. Only some rows state a clone size, as once, few, many or a class for expanded clones.

abundance	v_gene	d_gene	j_gene	len	CDR3nt	CDR3aa
many	TRBV2	.	TRBJ2-3	17	TGTGCCAGCAAACCCCCCTGGGCGAGAAGGAGCACAGATACGCAGTATTTT	CASKPPWARRSTDTQYF
.	TRBV7-2	TRBD2	TRBJ2-5	15	TGTGCCAGCACCGGGACTAGCGGGGAACAAGAGACCCAGTACTTC	CASTGTSGEQETQYF
few	TRBV5-1	TRBD1	TRBJ1-5	15	TGCGCCAGCAGCCTACAAACAGGGGGAAATCAGCCCCAGCATTTT	CASSLQTGGNQPQHF
.	TRBV29-1	.	TRBJ1-2	13	TGCAGCGTTGAAGTGGGGCAGCAGTATGGCTACACCTTC	CSVEVGQQYGYTF
many	TRBV3-1	TRBD1	TRBJ1-2	18	TGTGCCAGCAGCCAAGTATGGAAATCGGGCAGGGGGGATGATGGCTACACCTTC	CASSQVWKSGRGDDGYTF
few	TRBV5-5	TRBD2	TRBJ2-1	13	TGTGCCAGCAGCTTGAAGGCTAGCGGTCTGGATTTCTTC	CASSLKASGLDFF
many	TRBV29-1	TRBD1	TRBJ2-7	14	TGCAGCGTTATTTCCGGGACAGCGAAATACGAGCAGTACTTC	CSVISGTAKYEQYF
few	TRBV7-2	.	TRBJ1-4	14	TGTGCCAGCAGCTGGAGCGGGGGGGGGAAAAAACTGTTTTTT	CASSWSGGGKKLFF
few	TRBV6-6	TRBD2	TRBJ2-6	16	TGTGCCAGCACCCGGGGCGGGGGGCTCGGGGCCAACGTCCTGACTTTC	CASTRGGGLGANVLTF
few	TRBV10-2	TRBD2	TRBJ2-5	15	TGCGCCAGCAGTGAGGCTAGCGGGGGGGCGGAGACCCAGTACTTC	CASSEASGGAETQYF
many	TRBV12-3/TRBV12-4	.	TRBJ1-1	15	TGTGCCAGCGATTCGACGACAGAATCGAACACTGAAGCTTTCTTT	CASDSTTESNTEAFF
.	TRBV18	TRBD1	TRBJ2-7	16	TGTGCCAGCTCACCACCGGGACAGGGGGTAGTCGACGAGCAGTACTTC	CASSPPGQGVVDEQYF
.	TRBV18	TRBD1	TRBJ1-4	16	TGTGCCAGCTCACCGGTTAGGACAGGGAGGTTTGAAAAACTGTTTTTT	CASSPVRTGRFEKLFF
many	TRBV20-1	.	TRBJ1-2	18	TGCAGTGCCCCACCCAAGGCGACACCCAAGGACAGCAACTATGGCTACACCTTC	CSAPPKATPKDSNYGYTF
few	TRBV20-1	TRBD1	TRBJ1-6	14	TGCAGTGCTAGAGAAGGGGGCATTAATTCACCCCTCCACTTT	CSAREGGINSPLHF
few	TRBV27	TRBD2	TRBJ2-5	15	TGTGCCAGCAGTATGACTAGCGGGGGGATAGAGACCCAGTACTTC	CASSMTSGGIETQYF
many	TRBV7-8	.	TRBJ1-5	18	TGTGCCAGCAGCTTTGCTCAAGGGTTGGGGGTTATCGGTCAGCCCCAGCATTTT	CASSFAQGLGVIGQPQHF
many	TRBV12-3/TRBV12-4	.	TRBJ1-5	15	TGTGCCAGCAGTAATCCAAGCGGGGTTAATCAGCCCCAGCATTTT	CASSNPSGVNQPQHF
many	TRBV29-1	.	TRBJ2-3	13	TGCAGCGCCTTGATGCAGGCCACAGATACGCAGTATTTT	CSALMQATDTQYF
many	TRBV18	.	TRBJ2-1	16	TGTGCCAGCTCACAACGATCCCAGGGGCAGGGAGGGGAGCAGTTCTTC	CASSQRSQGQGGEQFF
few	TRBV20-1	TRBD2	TRBJ2-7	16	TGCAGTGCTAGAGTAGGCGGGGGGGCCCGGATCTACGAGCAGTACTTC	CSARVGGGARIYEQYF
.	TRBV2	TRBD1	TRBJ2-1	11	TGTGCCAGCAGTGGACAGGGTGAGCAGTTCTTC	CASSGQGEQFF
.	TRBV10-3	TRBD1	TRBJ2-1	15	TGTGCCATCAGTCAGCCGAGAAACAGGGGCAATGAGCAGTTCTTC	CAISQPRNRGNEQFF
many	TRBV20-1	.	TRBJ1-1	14	TGCAGTGCTTATAGGGGTGGCGCTCCCACTGAAGCTTTCTTT	CSAYRGGAPTEAFF
many	TRBV12-3/TRBV12-4	TRBD1	TRBJ1-1	14	TGTGCCAGCAGTATCAGGGGGCTCAACACTGAAGCTTTCTTT	CASSIRGLNTEAFF
many	TRBV6-6	TRBD2	TRBJ2-7	16	TGTGCCAGCAGTTACGCATCTAGCGGGGTCGGCTTCGAGCAGTACTTC	CASSYASSGVGFEQYF
many	TRBV7-9	TRBD1	TRBJ2-7	14	TGTGCCAGCAGCTTAGGCAGGGGGCTGTACGAGCAGTACTTC	CASSLGRGLYEQYF
few	TRBV6-5	.	TRBJ1-2	14	TGTGCCAGCAGCAGGAGGGATCGAATCGGGGGCTACACCTTC	CASSRRDRIGGYTF
many	TRBV5-1	.	TRBJ2-1	13	TGCGCCAGCAGCTTTAGGGCCCAATTAGGGCAGTTCTTC	CASSFRAQLGQFF
many	TRBV28	.	TRBJ1-5	16	TGTGCCAGCAGTTTTCTAGGGACCCCAGGCAATCAGCCCCAGCATTTT	CASSFLGTPGNQPQHF
many	TRBV30	.	TRBJ2-3	15	TGTGCCTGGAGTCTTGGGGGGGCCGACACAGATACGCAGTATTTT	CAWSLGGADTDTQYF
few	TRBV12-5	.	TRBJ1-1	17	TGTGCTAGTGGTTTGGTACTAACACGGGCGACCAACACTGAAGCTTTCTTT	CASGLVLTRATNTEAFF
many	TRBV29-1	.	TRBJ2-7	12	TGCAGCGTTTCTCCCGGCCCCTACGAGCAGTACTTC	CSVSPGPYEQYF
few	TRBV6-2/TRBV6-3	.	TRBJ2-1	13	TGTGCCAGCAGTTACCTGGGGTACAATGAGCAGTTCTTC	CASSYLGYNEQFF
few	TRBV12-3/TRBV12-4	.	TRBJ1-6	16	TGTGCCAGCAGTTTTGCAGCAGGGATTGGTTATTCACCCCTCCACTTT	CASSFAAGIGYSPLHF
.	TRBV4-2	.	TRBJ1-1	16	TGTGCCAGCAGCCAAGACGGAGGGGGTCGAGCGACTGAAGCTTTCTTT	CASSQDGGGRATEAFF
many	TRBV14	TRBD1	TRBJ2-7	15	TGTGCCAGCAGCCGGGGACAGCAATCCTCCTACGAGCAGTACTTC	CASSRGQQSSYEQYF
.	TRBV18	TRBD1	TRBJ1-5	15	TGTGCCAGCTCACCAACGGGGGACAGAAATCAGCCCCAGCATTTT	CASSPTGDRNQPQHF